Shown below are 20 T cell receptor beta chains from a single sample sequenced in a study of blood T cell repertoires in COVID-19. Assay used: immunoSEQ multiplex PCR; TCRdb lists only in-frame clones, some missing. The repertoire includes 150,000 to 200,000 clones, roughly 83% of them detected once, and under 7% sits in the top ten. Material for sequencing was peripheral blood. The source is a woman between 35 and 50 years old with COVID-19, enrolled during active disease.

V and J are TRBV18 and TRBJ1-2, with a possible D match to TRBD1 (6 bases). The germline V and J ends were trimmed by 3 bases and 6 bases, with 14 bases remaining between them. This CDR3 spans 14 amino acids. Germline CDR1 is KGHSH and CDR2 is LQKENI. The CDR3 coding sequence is TGTGCCAGCTCACCGCTACAGGGAAACGATGGCTACACCTTC. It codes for CASSPLQGNDGYTF.

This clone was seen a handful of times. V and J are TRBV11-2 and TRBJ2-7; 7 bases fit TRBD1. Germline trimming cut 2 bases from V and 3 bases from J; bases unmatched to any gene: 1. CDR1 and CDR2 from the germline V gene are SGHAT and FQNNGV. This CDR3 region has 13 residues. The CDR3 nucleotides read TGTGCCAGCAGCTTACGACAGGGCTACGAGCAGTACTTC. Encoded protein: CASSLRQGYEQYF.

The CDR3 reads CAGWTSGIGAQYF. CDR3 in DNA: TGTGCCGGATGGACTAGCGGGATAGGGGCCCAGTACTTC. The V and J genes are TRBV30 and TRBJ2-5, with 12 bases fitting TRBD2. Germline V lookup: CDR1 GTSNPN, CDR2 SVGIG (reference sequence). V dropped 8 bases and J dropped 9; count of bases not matched to a gene: 10. The CDR3 runs 13 residues.

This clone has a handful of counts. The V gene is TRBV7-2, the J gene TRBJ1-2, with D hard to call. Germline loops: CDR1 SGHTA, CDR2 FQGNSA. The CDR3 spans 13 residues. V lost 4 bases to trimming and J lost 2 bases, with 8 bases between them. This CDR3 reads CASSSAGNYGYTF. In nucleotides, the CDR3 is TGTGCCAGCAGCTCGGCGGGAAACTATGGCTACACCTTC. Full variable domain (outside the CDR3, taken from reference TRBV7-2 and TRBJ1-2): GAGVSQSPSNKVTEKGKDVELRCDPISGHTALYWYRQSLGQGLEFLIYFQGNSAPDKSGLPSDRFSAERTGGSVSTLTIQRTQQEDSAVYLCASSSAGNYGYTFGSGTRLTVV.

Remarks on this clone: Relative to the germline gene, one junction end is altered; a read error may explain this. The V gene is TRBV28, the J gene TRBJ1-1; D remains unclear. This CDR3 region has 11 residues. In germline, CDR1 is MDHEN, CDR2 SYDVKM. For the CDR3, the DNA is TGTGCCAGCAGTTTAGGCACTAAAGCTTTCTTT. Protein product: CASSLGTKAFF.

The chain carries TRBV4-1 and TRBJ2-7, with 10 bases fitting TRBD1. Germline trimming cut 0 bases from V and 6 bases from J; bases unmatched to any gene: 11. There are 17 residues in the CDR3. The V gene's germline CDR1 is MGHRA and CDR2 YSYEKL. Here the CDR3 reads CASSQDLHGDRGGEQYF. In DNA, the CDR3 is TGCGCCAGCAGCCAAGATTTGCATGGGGACAGGGGAGGCGAGCAGTACTTC.

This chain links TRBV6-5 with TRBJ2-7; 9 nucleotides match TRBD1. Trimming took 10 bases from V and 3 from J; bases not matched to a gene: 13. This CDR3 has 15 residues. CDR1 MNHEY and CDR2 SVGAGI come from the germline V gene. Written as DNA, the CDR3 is TGTGCCACACTCACGACAGGGGGTTTCCTCTACGAGCAGTACTTC. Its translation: CATLTTGGFLYEQYF.

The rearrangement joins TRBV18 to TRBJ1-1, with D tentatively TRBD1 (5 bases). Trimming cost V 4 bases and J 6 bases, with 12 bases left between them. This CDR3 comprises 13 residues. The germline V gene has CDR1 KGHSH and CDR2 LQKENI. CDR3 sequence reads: CASSLQGGAEAFF. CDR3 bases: TGTGCCAGCTCACTTCAGGGTGGGGCTGAAGCTTTCTTT.

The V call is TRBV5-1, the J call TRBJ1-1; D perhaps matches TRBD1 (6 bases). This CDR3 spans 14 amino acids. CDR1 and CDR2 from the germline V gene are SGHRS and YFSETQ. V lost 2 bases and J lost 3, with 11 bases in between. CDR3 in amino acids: CASSFSQGDTEAFF. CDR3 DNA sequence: TGCGCCAGCAGCTTCTCACAGGGCGACACTGAAGCTTTCTTT.

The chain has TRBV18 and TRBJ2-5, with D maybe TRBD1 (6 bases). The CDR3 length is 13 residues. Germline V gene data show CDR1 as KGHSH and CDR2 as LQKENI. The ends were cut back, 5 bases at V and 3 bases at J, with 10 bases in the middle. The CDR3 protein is CASSGRQEETQYF. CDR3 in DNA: TGTGCCAGCTCAGGTCGACAGGAAGAGACCCAGTACTTC.

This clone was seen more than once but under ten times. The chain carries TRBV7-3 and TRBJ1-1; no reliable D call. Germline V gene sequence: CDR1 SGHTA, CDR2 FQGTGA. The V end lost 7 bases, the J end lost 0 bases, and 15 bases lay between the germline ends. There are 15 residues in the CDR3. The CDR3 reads CASMSGLGMNTEAFF. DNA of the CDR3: TGTGCCAGCATGAGCGGGTTGGGGATGAACACTGAAGCTTTCTTT.

Here the CDR3 DNA reads TGCGCCAGCAGCTTCTCAGGACAGGGCTATAATTCACCCCTCCACTTT. Protein sequence: CASSFSGQGYNSPLHF. V usage is TRBV5-1 and J usage is TRBJ1-6, with 8 bases lining up with TRBD1. The CDR3 runs to 16 residues. Trimming cost V 2 bases and J 3 bases; bases outside gene matches: 4. CDR1 and CDR2 (germline): SGHRS, YFSETQ.

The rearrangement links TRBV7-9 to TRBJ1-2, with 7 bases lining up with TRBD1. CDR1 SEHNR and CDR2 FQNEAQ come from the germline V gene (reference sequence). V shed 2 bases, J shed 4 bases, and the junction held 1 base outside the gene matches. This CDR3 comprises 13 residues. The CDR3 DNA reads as TGTGCCAGCAGCTTATCAGGGGGCTATGGCTACACCTTC. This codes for CASSLSGGYGYTF.

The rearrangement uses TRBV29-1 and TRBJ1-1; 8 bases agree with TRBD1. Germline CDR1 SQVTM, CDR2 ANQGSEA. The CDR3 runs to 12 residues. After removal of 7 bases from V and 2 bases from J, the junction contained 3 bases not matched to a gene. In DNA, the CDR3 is TGCAGCGCAGGGGGCGCTAACACTGAAGCTTTCTTT. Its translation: CSAGGANTEAFF.

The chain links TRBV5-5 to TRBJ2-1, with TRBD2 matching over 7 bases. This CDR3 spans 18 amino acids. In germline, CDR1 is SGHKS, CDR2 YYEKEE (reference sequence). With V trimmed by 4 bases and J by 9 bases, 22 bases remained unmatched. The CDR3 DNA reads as TGTGCCAGCAGCACCAACCCCGCACCGGGACTAACCACGGGTGAGCAGTTCTTC. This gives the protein CASSTNPAPGLTTGEQFF.

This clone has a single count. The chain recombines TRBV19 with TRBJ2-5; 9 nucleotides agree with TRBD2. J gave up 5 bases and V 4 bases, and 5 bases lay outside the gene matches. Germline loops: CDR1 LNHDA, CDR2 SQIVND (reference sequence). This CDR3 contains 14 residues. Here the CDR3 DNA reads TGTGCCAGTAGTAGCGGGAGGGTGGGTGAGACCCAGTACTTC. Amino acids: CASSSGRVGETQYF.

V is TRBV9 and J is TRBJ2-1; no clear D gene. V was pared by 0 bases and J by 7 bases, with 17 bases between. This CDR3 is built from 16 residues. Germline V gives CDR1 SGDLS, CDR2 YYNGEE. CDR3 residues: CASSVAKWAVPNEQFF. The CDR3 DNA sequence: TGTGCCAGCAGCGTAGCTAAATGGGCAGTTCCAAATGAGCAGTTCTTC.

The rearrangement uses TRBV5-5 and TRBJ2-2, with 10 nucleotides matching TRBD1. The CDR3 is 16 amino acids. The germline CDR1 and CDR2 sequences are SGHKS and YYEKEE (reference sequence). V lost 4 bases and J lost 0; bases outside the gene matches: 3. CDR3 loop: CASSVGQGANTGELFF. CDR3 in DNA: TGTGCCAGCAGCGTAGGACAGGGGGCGAACACCGGGGAGCTGTTTTTT.

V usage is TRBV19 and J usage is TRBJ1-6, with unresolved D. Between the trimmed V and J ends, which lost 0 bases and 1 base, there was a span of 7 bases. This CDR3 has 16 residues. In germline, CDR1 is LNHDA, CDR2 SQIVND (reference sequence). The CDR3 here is CASSIEGSSYNSPLHF. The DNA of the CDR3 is TGTGCCAGTAGTATAGAAGGGAGTTCCTATAATTCACCCCTCCACTTT.

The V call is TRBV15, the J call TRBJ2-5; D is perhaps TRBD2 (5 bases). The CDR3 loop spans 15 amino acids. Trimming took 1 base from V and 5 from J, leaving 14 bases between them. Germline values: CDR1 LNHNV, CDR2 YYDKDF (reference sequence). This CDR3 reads CATSRVYERTETQYF. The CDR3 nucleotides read TGTGCCACCAGCAGAGTTTATGAGCGGACGGAGACCCAGTACTTC.